The clone carrying this T cell receptor beta chain was observed many times. Its antigen remains unknown. These data are taken from a study of shared clonotypes between healthy human individuals. Overall study context: Every donor yielded three CD4 naive, three CD4 memory, two CD8 naive and one CD8 memory plate. Study results and limitations: Rarefaction exposed incomplete sorted-subset sequencing despite large depth. Clonotypes not shared had lower generation probabilities than those common to all four donors. Blood was the only sampled material, and tissue repertoires likely differ.

Only in-frame clones appear in the TCRdb table, and some are missing; sequencing was by immunoSEQ multiplex PCR. The table records approximately 320,000 clones, approximately 79% of them present only once. This sequence was found in a man aged 25 to 40 in good health. The sequencing input was memory CD4+ T cells sorted from blood. This sample's subset: CD45RA-negative fraction.

The CDR3 nucleotides are TGCGCCAGCAGCTTGGGGGCTAGCGGGTTCTCCGGGGAGCTGTTTTTT. Its translation: CASSLGASGFSGELFF. The rearrangement uses TRBV5-1 and TRBJ2-2; 8 bases line up with TRBD2. V lost 0 bases to trimming and J lost 6 bases; unmatched junction nucleotides: 7. In germline, CDR1 is SGHRS, CDR2 YFSETQ. The CDR3 sequence is 16 residues long. Based on the CDR3 plus reference TRBV5-1 and TRBJ2-2, the full variable domain is KAGVTQTPRYLIKTRGQQVTLSCSPISGHRSVSWYQQTPGQGLQFLFEYFSETQRNKGNFPGRFSGRQFSNSRSEMNVSTLELGDSALYLCASSLGASGFSGELFFGEGSRLTVL.